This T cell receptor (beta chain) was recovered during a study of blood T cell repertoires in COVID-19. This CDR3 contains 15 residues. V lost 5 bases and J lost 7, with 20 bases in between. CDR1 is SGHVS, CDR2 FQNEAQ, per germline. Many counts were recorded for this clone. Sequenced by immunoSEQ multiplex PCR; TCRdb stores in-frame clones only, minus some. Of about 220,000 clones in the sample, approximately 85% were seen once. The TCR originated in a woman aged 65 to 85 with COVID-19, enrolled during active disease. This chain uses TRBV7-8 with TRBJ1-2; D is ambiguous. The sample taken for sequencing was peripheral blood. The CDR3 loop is CASSPLAVASSGYTF. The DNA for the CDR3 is TGTGCCAGCAGCCCCCTGGCGGTCGCCTCTAGTGGCTACACCTTC.